The rows below give T cell receptor beta chains drawn from one sample of a study of cytomegalovirus exposure and HLA in healthy donors. TCRdb's table, derived via immunoSEQ multiplex PCR, lists solely in-frame clones and lacks some. The table lists nearly 110,000 clones, approximately 80% of them singletons. The sequenced sample consisted of PBMCs. The receptors originated from a male donor in good health and CMV-seronegative. Each CDR3 is given with its conserved first and last residue. A D gene is named only where the DNA matches it firmly. Size is stated for part of the rows, as once, few or many counts, or as a class when the clone is expanded.

TRBJ2-7 14 TRBD2 TRBV10-1 . TGCGCCAGCAGGGGCAGCGGGGGTTCCTACGAGCAGTACTTC CASRGSGGSYEQYF
TRBJ2-1 15 . TRBV7-2 . TGTGCCAGCAGCGTCGGCCGGGACTCCTTCAATGAGCAGTTCTTC CASSVGRDSFNEQFF
TRBJ1-1 12 . TRBV6-5 . TGTGCCAGCACTCCCGGGGGGGATTCAGCTTTCTTT CASTPGGDSAFF
TRBJ2-7 14 . TRBV27 few TGTGCCAGCAAGTTTAGCCCTAGCTCCTACGAGCAGTACTTC CASKFSPSSYEQYF
TRBJ2-7 15 . TRBV5-1 . TGCGCCAGCAGCTTGGAGGTAGGGGGAGGGTACGAGCAGTACTTC CASSLEVGGGYEQYF
TRBJ2-7 16 . TRBV11-2 . TGTGCCAGCAGCTTATTAGGGGGAGAGAGCTCCTACGAGCAGTACTTC CASSLLGGESSYEQYF
TRBJ2-5 17 TRBD2 TRBV7-2 . TGTGCCAGCAGCTTAGTGATACTAGCGGGCCTCCAAGAGACCCAGTACTTC CASSLVILAGLQETQYF
TRBJ1-1 14 . TRBV6-1 . TGTGCCACCAGCGGACAGTTCGAATTGACTGAAGCTTTCTTT CATSGQFELTEAFF
TRBJ2-3 17 TRBD2 TRBV4-2 once TGTGCCAGCAGCCTCGAGGGAACGGGAGGGGGCACAGATACGCAGTATTTT CASSLEGTGGGTDTQYF
TRBJ1-2 15 . TRBV18 . TGTGCCAGCTCATCCTCCTACAGGGTCCCCTATGGCTACACCTTC CASSSSYRVPYGYTF
TRBJ2-2 16 TRBD1 TRBV25-1 . TGTGCCAGCAAAAAACCGGGACAGGCGAACACCGGGGAGCTGTTTTTT CASKKPGQANTGELFF
TRBJ2-1 17 TRBD2 TRBV11-3 . TGTGCCAGCAGCTTAGATGGTGATAGCGGGACGTCTAATGAGCAGTTCTTC CASSLDGDSGTSNEQFF
TRBJ2-7 14 TRBD1 TRBV5-1 . TGCGCCAGCAGCCCTGGACAGGGGGTCAACGAGCAGTACTTC CASSPGQGVNEQYF
TRBJ2-5 15 . TRBV27 . TGTGCCAGCACCCCGACTAGATTCAGCGAAGAGACCCAGTACTTC CASTPTRFSEETQYF
TRBJ2-5 12 TRBD1 TRBV11-2 . TGTGCCAGCAGCCCTGACAGGGTGGGCCAGTACTTC CASSPDRVGQYF
TRBJ2-7 14 TRBD1 TRBV7-6 . TGTGCCAGCAGCTTAGGGGGACAGTTTTACGAGCAGTACTTC CASSLGGQFYEQYF
TRBJ2-5 16 TRBD2 TRBV2 . TGTGCCAGCAGTGCCTTAGCGGGCCCCGCCCGAGAGACCCAGTACTTC CASSALAGPARETQYF
TRBJ1-1 13 . TRBV30 . TGTGCCTGGACACAGGGATGGGTCACTGAAGCTTTCTTT CAWTQGWVTEAFF
TRBJ1-2 13 . TRBV10-2 . TGCGCCAGCAGTGGGAGGGAGGGCTATGGCTACACCTTC CASSGREGYGYTF
TRBJ1-5 17 . TRBV7-6 . TGTGCCAGCAGCTTAGTCCCGTGGGGGGGGAACCATCAGCCCCAGCATTTT CASSLVPWGGNHQPQHF
TRBJ1-4 16 TRBD1 TRBV18 . TGTGCCAGCTCACCTATTAGGACAGGTCATAATGAAAAACTGTTTTTT CASSPIRTGHNEKLFF
TRBJ2-7 16 TRBD2 TRBV5-1 . TGCGCCAGCAGCCAGGGACTAGCGGGAGAAGCCCACGAGCAGTACTTC CASSQGLAGEAHEQYF
TRBJ2-5 11 . TRBV30 . TGTGCCTGGACTAGGGGGGAGACCCAGTACTTC CAWTRGETQYF
TRBJ2-7 11 . TRBV7-8 . TGTGCCAGCAGCTTCCAATACGAGCAGTACTTC CASSFQYEQYF
TRBJ1-6 14 . TRBV5-6 . TGTGCCAGCAGCTTGGACAGCTATAATTCACCCCTCCACTTT CASSLDSYNSPLHF
TRBJ1-1 16 . TRBV10-3 once TGTGCCATCAGTGATCCGCAGCGGGGATTGGACACTGAAGCTTTCTTT CAISDPQRGLDTEAFF
TRBJ2-1 14 TRBD2 TRBV10-2 . TGCGCCAGCAGCTTAGCGGGAGGCTACAATGAGCAGTTCTTC CASSLAGGYNEQFF
TRBJ2-1 16 . TRBV28 . TGTGCCAGCAGTCGGAGCGGTACCACCTCCTACAATGAGCAGTTCTTC CASSRSGTTSYNEQFF
TRBJ2-3 19 TRBD2 TRBV7-6 . TGTGCCAGCAGCCGGGACTACCCCACTCCCTACACATCCACAGATACGCAGTATTTT CASSRDYPTPYTSTDTQYF
TRBJ2-3 16 TRBD1 TRBV14 . TGTGCCAGCAGCCAAGTAGGGAGACAGGGCGCAGATACGCAGTATTTT CASSQVGRQGADTQYF
TRBJ2-2 17 TRBD2 TRBV15 . TGTGCCACCAGCAGAGAAGGCGTAGCGGGAGGGCCCGGGGAGCTGTTTTTT CATSREGVAGGPGELFF
TRBJ2-3 16 TRBD2 TRBV5-4 . TGTGCCAGCAGCACCCTAGCGGGAGGGCCCCCAGATACGCAGTATTTT CASSTLAGGPPDTQYF
TRBJ2-7 15 TRBD1 TRBV27 . TGTGCCAGCAGTTTCTCGGACAGGAAATCCTACGAGCAGTACTTC CASSFSDRKSYEQYF
TRBJ2-1 16 TRBD2 TRBV6-5 . TGTGCCAGCAGTTACTTGGGGGGACTAGCGGCTCCTGAGCAGTTCTTC CASSYLGGLAAPEQFF
TRBJ1-4 15 . TRBV27 . TGTGCCAGCAGGGACCGGACAGCAACTAATGAAAAACTGTTTTTT CASRDRTATNEKLFF
TRBJ2-3 17 TRBD2 TRBV15 . TGTGCCACCAGCAGAGATCTCACGGGAGGGCCATCAGATACGCAGTATTTT CATSRDLTGGPSDTQYF